These T cell receptor beta chains were read from a single sample in a study of blood T cell repertoires in COVID-19. The table came from immunoSEQ multiplex PCR; TCRdb's copy has only in-frame clones and leaves some out. The sample records 350,000 to 450,000 clones, around 85% being singletons. Sample: peripheral blood. The receptors come from a woman aged 18-29 years with acute or convalescent COVID-19. CDR3s include the opening cysteine and the closing phenylalanine or tryptophan. D genes are given only for firm matches. Size values are once, few and many counts, or a class for expanded clones, and some rows have none.

v_call	j_call	clone_size	d_call	cdr3_aa	cdr3_nt
TRBV30	TRBJ2-7	-	TRBD2	CAWSLGLAKYF	TGTGCCTGGAGTCTGGGACTAGCGAAGTACTTC
TRBV19	TRBJ2-7	-	-	CASSPTEESYEQYF	TGTGCCAGTAGTCCGACAGAAGAATCCTACGAGCAGTACTTC
TRBV7-3	TRBJ1-1	-	-	CASSLYYGFTEAFF	TGTGCCAGCAGCTTATATTACGGGTTTACTGAAGCTTTCTTT
TRBV18	TRBJ2-1	-	-	CASSPSSGNEQFF	TGTGCCAGCTCACCAAGTTCAGGGAATGAGCAGTTCTTC
TRBV6-5	TRBJ1-5	-	TRBD1	CASSPTGGQNQPQHF	TGTGCCAGCAGCCCGACAGGGGGCCAAAATCAGCCCCAGCATTTT
TRBV2	TRBJ2-2	-	TRBD2	CASSGTSANTGELFF	TGTGCCAGCAGTGGGACTAGCGCGAACACCGGGGAGCTGTTTTTT
TRBV5-6	TRBJ1-2	-	TRBD1	CASSLDRGPHGYTF	TGTGCCAGCAGCTTGGACAGGGGCCCCCATGGCTACACCTTC
TRBV19	TRBJ1-2	-	-	CASSQGPNYGYTF	TGTGCCAGTAGTCAGGGTCCCAACTATGGCTACACCTTC
TRBV7-2	TRBJ2-7	-	TRBD2	CASSSGTTSGRPSSYEQYF	TGTGCCAGCAGCTCGGGAACCACTAGCGGGAGACCTAGCTCCTACGAGCAGTACTTC
TRBV20-1	TRBJ2-1	few	TRBD2	CSASSQASGDHNEQFF	TGCAGTGCTAGTTCCCAAGCTAGCGGGGATCACAATGAGCAGTTCTTC
TRBV9	TRBJ1-5	few	-	CASSVGEGQPQHF	TGTGCCAGCAGCGTAGGCGAGGGCCAGCCCCAGCATTTT
TRBV19	TRBJ2-7	-	-	CASSIDPSGEQYF	TGTGCCAGTAGTATAGACCCCAGCGGGGAGCAGTACTTC